Listed below are T cell receptor beta chains from one sample, sequenced in a study of CD8 T cells in ankylosing spondylitis. TCRdb called the 5' RACE reads again in MiXCR, with one record for every CDR3 protein. The data contain 200,000 to 250,000 distinct CDR3 sequences, just under 7.5% of them seen just once; the ten biggest clones take up approximately 15%. Sequencing input: blood, either unsorted or a sorted T cell fraction (not recorded which). The receptor source for this set is a male donor with ankylosing spondylitis. The CDR3 runs from the conserved cysteine through the conserved F or W. The size field is filled for only some rows; it gives once, few, many or a size class.

j_call: TRBJ1-2; clone_size: few; v_call: TRBV5-1; cdr3_aa: CASSFLQGQDYGYTF
j_call: TRBJ2-1; clone_size: many; v_call: TRBV29-1; cdr3_aa: CSVARGRGEQFF
j_call: TRBJ2-3; clone_size: many; v_call: TRBV18; cdr3_aa: CASSQRVAGGPDTQYF
j_call: TRBJ2-1; clone_size: many; v_call: TRBV12-3/TRBV12-4; cdr3_aa: CASSSPLAGNLNEQFF
j_call: TRBJ2-7; clone_size: many; v_call: TRBV5-1; cdr3_aa: CASSLGFSYEQYF
j_call: TRBJ2-5; clone_size: NA; v_call: TRBV19; cdr3_aa: CASSSLAGRQETQYF
j_call: TRBJ2-3; clone_size: many; v_call: TRBV4-3; cdr3_aa: CASSQEGVAGATDTQYF
j_call: TRBJ1-1; clone_size: many; v_call: TRBV12-5; cdr3_aa: CASGHGVATAAFF
j_call: TRBJ2-3; clone_size: many; v_call: TRBV7-6; cdr3_aa: CASSPGLAGGFTDTQYF
j_call: TRBJ1-3; clone_size: few; v_call: TRBV7-9; cdr3_aa: CASSFRDGNTIYF
j_call: TRBJ2-2; clone_size: many; v_call: TRBV10-3; cdr3_aa: CAIVRSNTGELFF
j_call: TRBJ2-5; clone_size: many; v_call: TRBV11-3; cdr3_aa: CASSLDRMGTQYF
j_call: TRBJ2-2; clone_size: many; v_call: TRBV29-1; cdr3_aa: CSVAEGFNTGELFF
j_call: TRBJ2-7; clone_size: NA; v_call: TRBV20-1; cdr3_aa: CSACGLGYEQYF
j_call: TRBJ2-7; clone_size: NA; v_call: TRBV7-2; cdr3_aa: CASSLDGPGYEQYF
j_call: TRBJ1-2; clone_size: many; v_call: TRBV7-9; cdr3_aa: CASSSGRDGRYGYTF
j_call: TRBJ2-3; clone_size: many; v_call: TRBV7-9; cdr3_aa: CASSPPGRGRADTQYF
j_call: TRBJ2-5; clone_size: many; v_call: TRBV28; cdr3_aa: CASSLWTSGAAQETQYF
j_call: TRBJ2-7; clone_size: few; v_call: TRBV14; cdr3_aa: CASSRRSGISYEQYF
j_call: TRBJ1-6; clone_size: NA; v_call: TRBV5-5; cdr3_aa: CASSLGGGVENSPLHF
j_call: TRBJ2-7; clone_size: NA; v_call: TRBV6-5; cdr3_aa: CASSYEGSGEQYF
j_call: TRBJ1-1; clone_size: many; v_call: TRBV10-3; cdr3_aa: CAISENEGTNTEAFF
j_call: TRBJ1-4; clone_size: many; v_call: TRBV7-9; cdr3_aa: CASSLSKEKLFF
j_call: TRBJ2-3; clone_size: NA; v_call: TRBV7-9; cdr3_aa: CASSPDYLSVYF
j_call: TRBJ1-2; clone_size: many; v_call: TRBV28; cdr3_aa: CASSFETGSYGYTF
j_call: TRBJ1-5; clone_size: many; v_call: TRBV21-1; cdr3_aa: CARGGMGPRQSQSNQPQHF
j_call: TRBJ2-7; clone_size: many; v_call: TRBV7-9; cdr3_aa: CASSSGTSLQKQYF
j_call: TRBJ2-5; clone_size: many; v_call: TRBV15; cdr3_aa: CATSRRGGTYQETQYF
j_call: TRBJ2-1; clone_size: few; v_call: TRBV7-2; cdr3_aa: CASSSRDTYNEQFF
j_call: TRBJ1-1; clone_size: many; v_call: TRBV7-9; cdr3_aa: CASSFGTGTTTEAFF
j_call: TRBJ2-5; clone_size: many; v_call: TRBV2; cdr3_aa: CASTLIAGGLQETQYF
j_call: TRBJ2-5; clone_size: NA; v_call: TRBV4-2; cdr3_aa: CASSQGLPRQSNQETQYF
j_call: TRBJ1-4; clone_size: NA; v_call: TRBV29-1; cdr3_aa: CSGWGEEKLFF
j_call: TRBJ1-5; clone_size: NA; v_call: TRBV12-3/TRBV12-4; cdr3_aa: CASSLEGARQPQHF
j_call: TRBJ2-5; clone_size: NA; v_call: TRBV5-1; cdr3_aa: CASSLEREETQYF
j_call: TRBJ2-7; clone_size: many; v_call: TRBV7-9; cdr3_aa: CASGFYAWEQYF
j_call: TRBJ1-1; clone_size: many; v_call: TRBV12-3/TRBV12-4; cdr3_aa: CASKNTEAFF
j_call: TRBJ1-5; clone_size: few; v_call: TRBV4-2; cdr3_aa: CASSQEGSWYSNQPQHF
j_call: TRBJ2-7; clone_size: many; v_call: TRBV3-1; cdr3_aa: CASSPDQRDEQYF
j_call: TRBJ2-7; clone_size: few; v_call: TRBV6-5; cdr3_aa: CASSYEELPYEQYF